This T cell receptor beta chain emerged from a study of neoadjuvant anti-PD-1 for oral cavity cancer. PBMC libraries mostly used about 450 ng of input genomic DNA, with six replicates per sample. Assay used: immunoSEQ multiplex PCR; TCRdb lists only in-frame clones, some missing. The profile shows 55,000 to 80,000 clones, around 82% of them singletons. Looked up from germline, CDR1 is SGHRS and CDR2 is YFSETQ. The junction had 8 bases not matched to a gene; V was cut back by 3 bases and J by 2 bases. This CDR3 spans 16 amino acids. Source: PBMCs, taken before nivolumab (anti-PD-1) treatment. This TCR was sampled from a person between 40 and 79 years old with oral cavity squamous cell carcinoma. V and J are TRBV5-1 and TRBJ2-7, with 10 bases fitting TRBD2. CDR3 DNA sequence: TGCGCCAGCAGCTCATTTTCCACTAGCGGGGCCTACGAGCAGTACTTC. Translation: CASSSFSTSGAYEQYF.